This is a list of T cell receptor beta chains from one sample in a study of vaccination effects on CD4 cells after COVID-19. Assay: immunoSEQ multiplex PCR; the TCRdb copy retains only in-frame clones and omits some. The sample shows roughly 50,000 clones, more than 70% of them seen only once. These TCRs' antigens remain unknown. Specimen: CD4+ T cells from PBMCs cultured with HCoV-OC43 spike peptides, collected before COVID-19 vaccination. The receptor source for this set is a human donor who received a COVID-19 vaccine. Both conserved end residues are part of each CDR3. Fields, in order: CDR3 length, V gene, J gene, CDR3 protein.

>15|TRBV15|TRBJ2-5
CATSRPRTGRETQYF
>14|TRBV6-5|TRBJ1-4
CASDQQVGDEKLFF
>15|TRBV7-9|TRBJ2-2
CASSLGAGNTGELFF
>13|TRBV3-1/TRBV3-2|TRBJ1-2
CASSPNGNYGYTF
>18|TRBV19|TRBJ1-4
CASGRGTLYSATNEKLFF
>15|TRBV5-4|TRBJ2-3
CASSPDWGGSDTQYF
>17|TRBV9|TRBJ2-2
CASSDPAGTLNTGELFF
>13|TRBV6-5|TRBJ2-5
CASGGLVKETQYF
>14|TRBV25-1|TRBJ1-1
CAFNLARPNTEAFF
>17|TRBV28|TRBJ2-5
CAITAGTGIRFMETQYF
>15|TRBV19|TRBJ1-3
CATWTGTSSGNTIYF
>17|TRBV3-1/TRBV3-2|TRBJ2-2
CASSQVRTSGVTGELFF
>16|TRBV19|TRBJ2-3
CASSPEGGWSTDTQYF
>15|TRBV7-2|TRBJ2-5
CASSLVQIRKETQYF
>16|TRBV5-5|TRBJ2-4
CASSQGLGLAKNIQYF
>15|TRBV5-6|TRBJ2-5
CASSHVYSRQETQYF
>14|TRBV11-3|TRBJ2-5
CASSAWAGEETQYF
>14|TRBV7-9|TRBJ1-1
CASSPPGTWIEAFF
>14|TRBV5-1|TRBJ1-3
CASSLGGTGNTIYF
>15|TRBV19|TRBJ2-1
CASSISAGDYNEQFF
>15|TRBV30|TRBJ2-3
CAWTSRDSSTDTQYF
>15|TRBV18|TRBJ1-6
CASSPQGTENSPLHF
>14|TRBV7-8|TRBJ1-2
CASSPREGHYGYTF
>15|TRBV5-1|TRBJ1-3
CASRPGREKRNTIYF
>14|TRBV5-8|TRBJ1-4
CASSPQGAAEKLFF
>16|TRBV9|TRBJ2-2
CASSVVPGSGNGELFF
>15|TRBV6-5|TRBJ1-1
CASSRSIQWNTEAFF